This TCR beta chain is drawn from a study of early T cells in non-severe SARS-CoV-2 infection. Across the whole study: Bulk RNA taken from unsorted whole blood was sequenced, leaving chains unpaired. Study findings and constraints: Anti-spike CD8 responses were favored in VDJdb matching, and private and CD4 specificities were missed.

Unique molecular identifiers were affixed to single, distinct cDNA molecules. MiXCR, run by TCRdb on the 5' RACE reads, gives a single entry per CDR3 protein. The table lists tens of thousands of distinct CDR3 sequences, roughly an eighth of them singletons. This clonotype was observed a handful of times. Its target is not known. Germline CDR1 and CDR2: KGHSH and LQKENI. The CDR3 is made up of 15 amino acids. V shed 4 bases and J 4 bases; nucleotides not matched to a gene: 4. This sequence was found in an adult who was a healthcare worker with PCR-confirmed SARS-CoV-2 infection or an uninfected control (not recorded which). Source material: whole blood. The chain links TRBV18 to TRBJ2-1, with TRBD2 identical over 10 bases. The DNA for the CDR3 is TGTGCCAGCTCACGGACTAGCGGAGAATACAATGAGCAGTTCTTC. It specifies CASSRTSGEYNEQFF. The full variable domain, with the rest looked up from reference TRBV18 and TRBJ2-1, is NAGVMQNPRHLVRRRGQEARLRCSPMKGHSHVYWYRQLPEEGLKFMVYLQKENIIDESGMPKERFSAEFPKEGPSILRIQQVVRGDSAAYFCASSRTSGEYNEQFFGPGTRLTVL.